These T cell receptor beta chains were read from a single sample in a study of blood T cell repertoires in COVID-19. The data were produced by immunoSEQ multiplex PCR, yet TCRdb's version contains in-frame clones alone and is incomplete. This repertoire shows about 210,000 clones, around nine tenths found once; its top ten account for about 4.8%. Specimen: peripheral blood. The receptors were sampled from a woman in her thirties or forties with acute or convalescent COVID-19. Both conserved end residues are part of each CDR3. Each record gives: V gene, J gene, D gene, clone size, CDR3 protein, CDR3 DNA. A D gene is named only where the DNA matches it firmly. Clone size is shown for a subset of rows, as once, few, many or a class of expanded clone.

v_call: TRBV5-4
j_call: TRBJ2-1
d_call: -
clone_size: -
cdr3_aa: CASSSNIREEFF
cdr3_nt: TGTGCCAGCAGCTCCAATATAAGGGAGGAGTTCTTC

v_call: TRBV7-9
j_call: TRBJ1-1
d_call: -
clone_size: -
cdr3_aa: CASSLSGNTEAFF
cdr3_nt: TGTGCCAGCAGCTTGTCAGGGAACACTGAAGCTTTCTTT

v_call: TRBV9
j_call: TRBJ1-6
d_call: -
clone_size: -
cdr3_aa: CASSVLQVGRSPLHF
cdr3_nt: TGTGCCAGCAGCGTACTACAGGTAGGAAGATCACCCCTCCACTTT

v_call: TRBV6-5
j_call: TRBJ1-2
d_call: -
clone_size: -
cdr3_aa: CASRSSGDYGYTF
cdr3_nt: TGTGCCAGCAGGTCCTCCGGGGACTATGGCTACACCTTC

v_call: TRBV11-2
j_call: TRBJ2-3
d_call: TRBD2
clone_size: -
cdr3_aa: CASSRRGAGGSTDTQYF
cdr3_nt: TGTGCCAGCAGTCGCCGGGGAGCGGGGGGAAGCACAGATACGCAGTATTTT

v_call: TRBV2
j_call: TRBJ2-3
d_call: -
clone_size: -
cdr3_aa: CARWTSTDTQYF
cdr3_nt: TGTGCCAGATGGACTAGCACAGATACGCAGTATTTT

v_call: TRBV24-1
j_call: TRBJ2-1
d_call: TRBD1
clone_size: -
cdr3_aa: CATSDISGTGLYNEQFF
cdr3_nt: TGTGCCACCAGTGATATCTCCGGGACAGGGTTATACAATGAGCAGTTCTTC

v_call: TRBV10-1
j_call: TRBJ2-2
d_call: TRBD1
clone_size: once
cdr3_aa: CASSPGQGVLTGELFF
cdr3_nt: TGCGCCAGCAGTCCGGGACAGGGGGTACTGACCGGGGAGCTGTTTTTT

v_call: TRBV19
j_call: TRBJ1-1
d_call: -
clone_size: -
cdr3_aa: CASTPSGTEAFF
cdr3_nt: TGTGCCAGTACCCCCAGCGGCACTGAAGCTTTCTTT

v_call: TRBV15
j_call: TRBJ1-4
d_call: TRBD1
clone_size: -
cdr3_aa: CATSRQLSGGPNEKLFF
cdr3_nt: TGTGCCACCAGCAGACAGTTGTCAGGGGGCCCTAATGAAAAACTGTTTTTT

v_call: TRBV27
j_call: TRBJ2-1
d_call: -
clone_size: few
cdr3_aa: CASSLYPGLDEQFF
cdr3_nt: TGTGCCAGCAGTTTATACCCGGGATTGGATGAGCAGTTCTTC

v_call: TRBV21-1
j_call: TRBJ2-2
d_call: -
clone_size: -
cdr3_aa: CASSALSGQPLNTGELFF
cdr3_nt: TGTGCCAGCAGCGCACTTAGCGGGCAACCTCTTAACACCGGGGAGCTGTTTTTT

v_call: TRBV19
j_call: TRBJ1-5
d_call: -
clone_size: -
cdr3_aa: CASSRGHNSNQPQHF
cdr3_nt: TGTGCCAGTAGTAGAGGACACAATAGCAATCAGCCCCAGCATTTT

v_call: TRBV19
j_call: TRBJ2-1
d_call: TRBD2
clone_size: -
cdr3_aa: CASSMERGGLYNEQFF
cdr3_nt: TGTGCCAGTAGTATGGAGCGGGGGGGCCTCTACAATGAGCAGTTCTTC

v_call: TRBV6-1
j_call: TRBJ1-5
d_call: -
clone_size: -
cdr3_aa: CASSERANQPQHF
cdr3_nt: TGTGCCAGCAGTGAAAGAGCAAATCAGCCCCAGCATTTT

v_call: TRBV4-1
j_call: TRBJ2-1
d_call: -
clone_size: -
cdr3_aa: CASSDAGAATEYNEQFF
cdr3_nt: TGCGCCAGCAGCGATGCGGGGGCTGCTACTGAATACAATGAGCAGTTCTTC

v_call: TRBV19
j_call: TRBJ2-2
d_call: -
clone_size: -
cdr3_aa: CASSPRGGAGELFF
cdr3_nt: TGTGCCAGTAGTCCACGGGGTGGGGCCGGGGAGCTGTTTTTT

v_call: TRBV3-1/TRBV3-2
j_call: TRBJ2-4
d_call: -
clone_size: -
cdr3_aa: CASSQGAGVKNIQYF
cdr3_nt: TGTGCCAGCAGCCAAGGCGCCGGGGTCAAAAACATTCAGTACTTC

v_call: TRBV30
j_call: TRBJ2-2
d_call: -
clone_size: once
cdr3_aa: CAWAGLSTGELFF
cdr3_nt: TGTGCCTGGGCAGGACTATCCACCGGGGAGCTGTTTTTT

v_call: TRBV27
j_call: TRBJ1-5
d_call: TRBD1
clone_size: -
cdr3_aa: CASRLGTGNQPQHF
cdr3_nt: TGTGCCAGCAGGCTGGGGACAGGGAATCAGCCCCAGCATTTT

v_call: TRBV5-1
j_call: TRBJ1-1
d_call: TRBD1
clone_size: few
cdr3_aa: CASSLDGTAPLVAEAFF
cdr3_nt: TGCGCCAGCAGCTTGGATGGGACAGCCCCTCTGGTGGCTGAAGCTTTCTTT

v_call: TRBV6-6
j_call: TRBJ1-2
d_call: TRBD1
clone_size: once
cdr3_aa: CASSTSGTGGYGYTF
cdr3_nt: TGTGCCAGCAGTACATCCGGGACAGGGGGATATGGCTACACCTTC

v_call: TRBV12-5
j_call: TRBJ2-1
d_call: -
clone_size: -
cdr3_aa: CASGLLAISYNEQFF
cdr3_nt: TGTGCTAGTGGTTTGTTAGCCATCTCCTACAATGAGCAGTTCTTC

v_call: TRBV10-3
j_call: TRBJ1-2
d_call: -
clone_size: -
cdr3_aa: CAISDTLEANYGYTF
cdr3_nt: TGTGCCATCAGTGACACCCTAGAAGCTAACTATGGCTACACCTTC

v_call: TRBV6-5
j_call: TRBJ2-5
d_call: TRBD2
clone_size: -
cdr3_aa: CASLKGGGRETQYF
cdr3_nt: TGTGCCAGCCTTAAGGGCGGGGGAAGGGAGACCCAGTACTTC

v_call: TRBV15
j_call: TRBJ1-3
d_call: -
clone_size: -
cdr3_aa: CATSRDGGSGNTIYF
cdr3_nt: TGTGCCACCAGCAGAGATGGAGGGTCTGGAAACACCATATATTTT

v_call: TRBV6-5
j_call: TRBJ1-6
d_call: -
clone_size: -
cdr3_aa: CASSYEWAEGSPLHF
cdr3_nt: TGTGCCAGCAGTTACGAGTGGGCGGAGGGTTCACCCCTCCACTTT

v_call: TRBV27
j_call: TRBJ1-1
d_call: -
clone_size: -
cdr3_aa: CASRGPSWGGTEAFF
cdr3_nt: TGTGCCAGCAGGGGGCCGAGTTGGGGTGGCACTGAAGCTTTCTTT

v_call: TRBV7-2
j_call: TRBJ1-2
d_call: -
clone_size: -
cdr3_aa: CASSLQGSKGYTF
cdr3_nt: TGTGCCAGCAGCTTGCAGGGGTCGAAAGGCTACACCTTC

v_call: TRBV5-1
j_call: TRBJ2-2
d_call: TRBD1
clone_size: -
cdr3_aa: CASSSGQENGELFF
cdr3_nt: TGCGCCAGCAGCTCAGGACAGGAAAACGGGGAGCTGTTTTTT

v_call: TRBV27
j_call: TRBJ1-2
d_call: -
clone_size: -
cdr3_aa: CASSSYLRGYRTNNYGYTF
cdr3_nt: TGTGCCAGCAGTTCGTATTTAAGAGGGTACAGGACTAATAACTATGGCTACACCTTC

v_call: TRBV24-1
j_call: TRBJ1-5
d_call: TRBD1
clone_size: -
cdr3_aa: CATSVGTGDQPQHF
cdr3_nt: TGTGCCACCAGTGTCGGGACAGGGGATCAGCCCCAGCATTTT

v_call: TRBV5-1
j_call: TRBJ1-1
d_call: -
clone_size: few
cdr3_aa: CASSLAGNTEAFF
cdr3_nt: TGCGCCAGCAGCTTGGCCGGGAACACTGAAGCTTTCTTT

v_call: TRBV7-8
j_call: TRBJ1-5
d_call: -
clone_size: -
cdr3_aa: CASSLVQGSINQPQHF
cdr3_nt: TGTGCCAGCAGCTTAGTACAGGGTTCAATCAATCAGCCCCAGCATTTT

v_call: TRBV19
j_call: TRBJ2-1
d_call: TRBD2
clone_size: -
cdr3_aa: CATRPGLSYNEQFF
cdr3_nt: TGTGCCACTAGACCGGGACTATCCTACAATGAGCAGTTCTTC

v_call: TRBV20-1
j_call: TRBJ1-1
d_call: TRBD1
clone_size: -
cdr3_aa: CSAMGQGGAFF
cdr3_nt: TGCAGTGCCATGGGACAGGGGGGAGCTTTCTTT

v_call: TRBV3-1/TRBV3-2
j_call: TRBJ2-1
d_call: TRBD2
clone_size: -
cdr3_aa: CASSQRGLTSGGGPEQFF
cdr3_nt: TGTGCCAGCAGCCAACGGGGGCTCACTAGCGGGGGGGGGCCTGAGCAGTTCTTC

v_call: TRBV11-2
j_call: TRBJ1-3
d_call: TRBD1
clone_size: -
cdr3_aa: CASSATGPAGNTIYF
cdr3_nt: TGTGCCAGCAGCGCGACAGGGCCCGCTGGAAACACCATATATTTT

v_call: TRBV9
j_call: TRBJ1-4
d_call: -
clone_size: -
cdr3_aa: CASSVGTITNEKLFF
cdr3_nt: TGTGCCAGCAGCGTAGGGACAATAACTAATGAAAAACTGTTTTTT

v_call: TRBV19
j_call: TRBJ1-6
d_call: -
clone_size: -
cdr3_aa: CASSNAGEGNSPLHF
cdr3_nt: TGTGCCAGTAGTAACGCCGGGGAGGGAAATTCACCCCTCCACTTT

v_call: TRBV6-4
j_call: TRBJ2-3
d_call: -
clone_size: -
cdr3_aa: CASSESSFTDTQYF
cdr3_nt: TGTGCCAGCAGTGAGAGTTCCTTCACAGATACGCAGTATTTT

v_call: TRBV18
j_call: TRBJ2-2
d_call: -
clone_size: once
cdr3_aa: CASSPPNRGGTGELFF
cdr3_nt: TGTGCCAGCTCACCACCGAACAGGGGGGGCACCGGGGAGCTGTTTTTT

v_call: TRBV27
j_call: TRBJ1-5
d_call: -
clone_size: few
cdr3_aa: CASSLLEGLVGNQPQHF
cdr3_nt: TGTGCCAGCAGTTTATTGGAGGGCCTCGTGGGAAATCAGCCCCAGCATTTT

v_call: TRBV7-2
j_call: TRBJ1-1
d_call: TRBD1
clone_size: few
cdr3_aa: CASSSQGATEAFF
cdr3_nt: TGTGCCAGCAGCTCACAGGGGGCCACTGAAGCTTTCTTT

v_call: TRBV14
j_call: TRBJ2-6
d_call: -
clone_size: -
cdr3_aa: CASSPMGVTGSGANVLTF
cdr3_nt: TGTGCCAGCAGCCCTATGGGGGTAACAGGGTCTGGGGCCAACGTCCTGACTTTC

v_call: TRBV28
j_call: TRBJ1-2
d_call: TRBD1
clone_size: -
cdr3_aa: CASSLEGALDYGYTF
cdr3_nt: TGTGCCAGCAGTTTAGAGGGGGCGCTTGATTATGGCTACACCTTC

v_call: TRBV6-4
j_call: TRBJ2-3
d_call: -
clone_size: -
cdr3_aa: CASSGGGGTDTQYF
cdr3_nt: TGTGCCAGCAGTGGGGGCGGTGGCACAGATACGCAGTATTTT

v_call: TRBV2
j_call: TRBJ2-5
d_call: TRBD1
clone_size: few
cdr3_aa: CASLGQGKETQYF
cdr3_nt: TGTGCCAGCTTAGGACAGGGAAAAGAGACCCAGTACTTC

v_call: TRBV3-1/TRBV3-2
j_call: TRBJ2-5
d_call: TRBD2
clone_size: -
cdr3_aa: CASSQASLAGEETQYF
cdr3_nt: TGTGCCAGCAGCCAAGCATCCCTAGCGGGGGAAGAGACCCAGTACTTC

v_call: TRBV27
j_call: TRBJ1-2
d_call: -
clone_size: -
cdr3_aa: CASSSLYPGIYGYTF
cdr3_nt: TGTGCCAGCAGTTCCCTCTACCCAGGGATCTATGGCTACACCTTC